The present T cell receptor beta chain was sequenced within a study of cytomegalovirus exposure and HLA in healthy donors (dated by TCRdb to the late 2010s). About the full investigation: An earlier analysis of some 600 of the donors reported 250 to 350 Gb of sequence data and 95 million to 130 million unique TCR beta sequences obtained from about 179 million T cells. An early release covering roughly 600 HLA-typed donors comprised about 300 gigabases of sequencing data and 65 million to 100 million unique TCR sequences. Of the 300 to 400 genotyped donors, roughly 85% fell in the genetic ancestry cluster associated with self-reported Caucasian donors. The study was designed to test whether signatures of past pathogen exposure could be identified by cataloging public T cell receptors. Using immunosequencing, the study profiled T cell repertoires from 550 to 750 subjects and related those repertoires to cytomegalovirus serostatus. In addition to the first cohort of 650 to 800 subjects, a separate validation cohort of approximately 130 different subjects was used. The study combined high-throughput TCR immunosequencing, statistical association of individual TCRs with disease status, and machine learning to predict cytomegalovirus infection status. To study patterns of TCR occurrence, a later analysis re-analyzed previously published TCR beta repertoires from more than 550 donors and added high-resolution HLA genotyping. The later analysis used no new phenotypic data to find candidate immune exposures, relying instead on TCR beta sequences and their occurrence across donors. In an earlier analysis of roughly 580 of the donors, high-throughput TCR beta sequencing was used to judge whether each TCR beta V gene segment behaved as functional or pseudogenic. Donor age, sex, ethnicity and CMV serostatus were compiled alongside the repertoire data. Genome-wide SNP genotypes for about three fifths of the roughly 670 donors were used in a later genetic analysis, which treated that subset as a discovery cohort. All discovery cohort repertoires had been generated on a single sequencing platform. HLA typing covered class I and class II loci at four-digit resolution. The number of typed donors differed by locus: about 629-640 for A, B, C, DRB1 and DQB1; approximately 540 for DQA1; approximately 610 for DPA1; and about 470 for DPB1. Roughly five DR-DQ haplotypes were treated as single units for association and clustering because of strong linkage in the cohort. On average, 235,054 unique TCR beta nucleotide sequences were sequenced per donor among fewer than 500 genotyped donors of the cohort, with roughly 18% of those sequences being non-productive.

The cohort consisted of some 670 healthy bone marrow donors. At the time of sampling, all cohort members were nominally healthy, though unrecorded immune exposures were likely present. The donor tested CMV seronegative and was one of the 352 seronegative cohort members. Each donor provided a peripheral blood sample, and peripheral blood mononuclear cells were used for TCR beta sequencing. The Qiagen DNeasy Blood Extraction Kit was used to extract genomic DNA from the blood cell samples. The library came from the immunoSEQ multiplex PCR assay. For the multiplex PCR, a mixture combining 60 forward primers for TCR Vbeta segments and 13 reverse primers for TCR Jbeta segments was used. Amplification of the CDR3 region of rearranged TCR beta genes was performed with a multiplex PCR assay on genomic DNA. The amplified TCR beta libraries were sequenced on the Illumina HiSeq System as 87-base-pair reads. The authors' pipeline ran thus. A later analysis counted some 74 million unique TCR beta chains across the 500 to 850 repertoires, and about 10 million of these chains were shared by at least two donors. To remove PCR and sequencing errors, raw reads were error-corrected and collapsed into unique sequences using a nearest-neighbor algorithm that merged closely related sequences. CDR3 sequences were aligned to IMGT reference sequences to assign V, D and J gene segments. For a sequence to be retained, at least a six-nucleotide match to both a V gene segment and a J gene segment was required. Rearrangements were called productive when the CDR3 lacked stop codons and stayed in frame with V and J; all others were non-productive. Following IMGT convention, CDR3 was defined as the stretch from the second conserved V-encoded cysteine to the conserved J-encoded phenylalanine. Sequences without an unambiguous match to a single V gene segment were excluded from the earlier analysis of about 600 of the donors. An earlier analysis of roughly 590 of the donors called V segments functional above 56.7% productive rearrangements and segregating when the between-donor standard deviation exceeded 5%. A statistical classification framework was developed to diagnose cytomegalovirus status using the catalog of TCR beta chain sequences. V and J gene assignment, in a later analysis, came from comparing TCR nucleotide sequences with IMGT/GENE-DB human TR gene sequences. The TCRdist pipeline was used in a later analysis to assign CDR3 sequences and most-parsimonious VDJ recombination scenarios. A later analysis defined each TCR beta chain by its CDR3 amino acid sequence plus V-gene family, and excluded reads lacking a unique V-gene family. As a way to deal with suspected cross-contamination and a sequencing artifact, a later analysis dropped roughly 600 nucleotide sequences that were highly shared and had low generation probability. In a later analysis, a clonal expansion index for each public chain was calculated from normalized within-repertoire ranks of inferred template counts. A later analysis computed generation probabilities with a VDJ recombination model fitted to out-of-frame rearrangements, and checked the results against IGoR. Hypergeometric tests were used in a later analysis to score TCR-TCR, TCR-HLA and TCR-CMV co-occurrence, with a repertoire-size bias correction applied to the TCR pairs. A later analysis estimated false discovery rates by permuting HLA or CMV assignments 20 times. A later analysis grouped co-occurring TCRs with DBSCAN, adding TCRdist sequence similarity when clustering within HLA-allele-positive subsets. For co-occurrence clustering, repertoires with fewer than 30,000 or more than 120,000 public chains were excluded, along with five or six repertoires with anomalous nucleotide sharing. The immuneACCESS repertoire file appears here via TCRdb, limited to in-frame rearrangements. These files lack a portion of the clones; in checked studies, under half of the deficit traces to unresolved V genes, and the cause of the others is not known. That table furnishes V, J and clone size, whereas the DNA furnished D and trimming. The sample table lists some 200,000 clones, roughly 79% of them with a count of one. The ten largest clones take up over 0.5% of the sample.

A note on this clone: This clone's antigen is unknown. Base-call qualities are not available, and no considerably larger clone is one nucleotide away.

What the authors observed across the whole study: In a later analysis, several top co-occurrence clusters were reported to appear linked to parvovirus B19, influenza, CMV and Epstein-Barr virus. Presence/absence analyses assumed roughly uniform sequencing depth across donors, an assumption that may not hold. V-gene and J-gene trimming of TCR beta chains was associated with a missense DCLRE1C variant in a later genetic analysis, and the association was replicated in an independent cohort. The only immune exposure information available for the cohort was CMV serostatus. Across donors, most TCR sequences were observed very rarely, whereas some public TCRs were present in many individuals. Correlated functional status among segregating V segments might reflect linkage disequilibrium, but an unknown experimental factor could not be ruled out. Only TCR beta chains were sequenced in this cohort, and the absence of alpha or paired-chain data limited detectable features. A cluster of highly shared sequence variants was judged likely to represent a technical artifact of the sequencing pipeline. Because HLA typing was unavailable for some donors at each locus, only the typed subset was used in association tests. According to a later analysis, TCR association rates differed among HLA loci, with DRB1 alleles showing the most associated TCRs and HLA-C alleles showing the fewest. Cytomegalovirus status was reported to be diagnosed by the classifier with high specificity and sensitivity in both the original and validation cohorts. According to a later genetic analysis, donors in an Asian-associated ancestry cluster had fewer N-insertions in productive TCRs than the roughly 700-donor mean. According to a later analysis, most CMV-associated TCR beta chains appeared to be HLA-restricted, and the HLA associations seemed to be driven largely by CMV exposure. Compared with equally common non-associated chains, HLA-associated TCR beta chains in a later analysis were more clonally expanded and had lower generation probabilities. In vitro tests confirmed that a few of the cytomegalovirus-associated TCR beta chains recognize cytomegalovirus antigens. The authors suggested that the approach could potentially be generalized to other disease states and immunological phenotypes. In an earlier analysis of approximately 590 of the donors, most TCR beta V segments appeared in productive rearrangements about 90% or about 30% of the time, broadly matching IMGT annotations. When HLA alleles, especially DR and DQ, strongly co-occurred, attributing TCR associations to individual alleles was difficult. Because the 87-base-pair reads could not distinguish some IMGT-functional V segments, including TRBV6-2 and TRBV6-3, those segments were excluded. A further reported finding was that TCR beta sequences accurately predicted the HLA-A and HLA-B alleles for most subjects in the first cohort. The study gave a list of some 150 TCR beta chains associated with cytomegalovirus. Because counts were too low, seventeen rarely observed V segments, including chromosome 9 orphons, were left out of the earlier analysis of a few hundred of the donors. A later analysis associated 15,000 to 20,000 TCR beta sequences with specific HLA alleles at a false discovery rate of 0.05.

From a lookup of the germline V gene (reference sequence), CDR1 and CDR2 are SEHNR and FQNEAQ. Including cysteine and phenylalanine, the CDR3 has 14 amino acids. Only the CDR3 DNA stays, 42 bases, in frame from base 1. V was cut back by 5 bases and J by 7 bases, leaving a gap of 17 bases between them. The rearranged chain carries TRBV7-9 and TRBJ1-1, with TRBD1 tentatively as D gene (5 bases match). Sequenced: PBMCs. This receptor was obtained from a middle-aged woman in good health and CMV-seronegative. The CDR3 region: CASSPWGVVGEAFF. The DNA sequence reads TGTGCCAGCAGCCCCTGGGGGGTGGTGGGTGAAGCTTTCTTT.